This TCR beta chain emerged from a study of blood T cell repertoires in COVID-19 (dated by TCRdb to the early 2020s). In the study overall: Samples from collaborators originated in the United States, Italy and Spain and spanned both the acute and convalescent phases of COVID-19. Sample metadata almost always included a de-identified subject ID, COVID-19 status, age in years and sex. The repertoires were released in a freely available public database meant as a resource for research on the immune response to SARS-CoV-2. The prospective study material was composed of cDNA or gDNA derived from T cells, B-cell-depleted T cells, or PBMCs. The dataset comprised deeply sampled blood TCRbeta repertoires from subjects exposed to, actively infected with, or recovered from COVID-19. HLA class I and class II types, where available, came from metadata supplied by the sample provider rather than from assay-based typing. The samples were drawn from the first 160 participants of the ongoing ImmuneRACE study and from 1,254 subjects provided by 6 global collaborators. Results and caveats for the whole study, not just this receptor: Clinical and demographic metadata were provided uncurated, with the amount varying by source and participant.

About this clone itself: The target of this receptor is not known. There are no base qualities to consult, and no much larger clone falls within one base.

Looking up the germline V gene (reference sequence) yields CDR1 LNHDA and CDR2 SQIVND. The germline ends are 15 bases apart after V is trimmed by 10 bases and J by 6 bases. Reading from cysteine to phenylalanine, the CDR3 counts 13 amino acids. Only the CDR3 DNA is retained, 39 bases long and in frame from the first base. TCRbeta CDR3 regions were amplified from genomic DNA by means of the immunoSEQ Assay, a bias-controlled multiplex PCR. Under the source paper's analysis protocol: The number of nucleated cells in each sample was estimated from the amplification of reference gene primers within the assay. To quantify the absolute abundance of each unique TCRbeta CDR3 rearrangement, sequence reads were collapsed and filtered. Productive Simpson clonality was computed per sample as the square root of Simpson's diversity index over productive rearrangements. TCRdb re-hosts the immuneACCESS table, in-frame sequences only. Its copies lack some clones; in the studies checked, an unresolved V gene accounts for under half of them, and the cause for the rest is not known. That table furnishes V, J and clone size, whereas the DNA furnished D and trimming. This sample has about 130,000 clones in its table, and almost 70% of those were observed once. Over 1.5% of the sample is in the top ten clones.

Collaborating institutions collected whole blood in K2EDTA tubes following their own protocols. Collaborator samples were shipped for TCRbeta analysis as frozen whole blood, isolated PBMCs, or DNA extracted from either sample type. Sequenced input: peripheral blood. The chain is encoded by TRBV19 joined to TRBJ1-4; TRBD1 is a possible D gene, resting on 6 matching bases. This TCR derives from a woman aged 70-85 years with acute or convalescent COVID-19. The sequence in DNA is TGTGCCACCGGGGGGGGCGGGTATGAAAAACTGTTTTTT. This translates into CATGGGGYEKLFF.